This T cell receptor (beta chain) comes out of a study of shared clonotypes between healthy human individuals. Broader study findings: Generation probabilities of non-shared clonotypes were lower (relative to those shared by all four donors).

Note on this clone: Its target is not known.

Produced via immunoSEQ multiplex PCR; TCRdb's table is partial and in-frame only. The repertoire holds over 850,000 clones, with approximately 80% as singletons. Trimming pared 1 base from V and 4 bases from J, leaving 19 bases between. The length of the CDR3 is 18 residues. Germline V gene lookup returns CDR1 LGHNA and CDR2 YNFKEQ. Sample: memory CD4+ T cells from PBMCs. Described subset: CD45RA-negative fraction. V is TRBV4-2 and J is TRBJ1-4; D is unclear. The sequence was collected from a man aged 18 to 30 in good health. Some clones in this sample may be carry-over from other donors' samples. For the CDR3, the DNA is TGTGCCAGCAGCCAAGTTAGACCGGCTAAGGCCTATAATGAAAAACTGTTTTTT. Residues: CASSQVRPAKAYNEKLFF.